Listed here are 31 T cell receptor beta chains from one sample, sequenced in a study of blood T cell repertoires in COVID-19. Clones were sequenced by immunoSEQ multiplex PCR, and TCRdb holds only the in-frame ones, with some missing. The sample lists 250,000 to 300,000 clones, approximately 86% seen once, with over 5% in the top ten. Specimen: peripheral blood. The receptors stem from a woman aged 55 to 70 with COVID-19, enrolled during active disease.

DNA of the CDR3: TGTGCCACCACCCGTGGGCGGGAGTCCTACAATGAGCAGTTCTTC. Its protein product is CATTRGRESYNEQFF. The chain recombines TRBV15 with TRBJ2-1, with 7 positions matching TRBD2. Germline lookup yields CDR1 LNHNV and CDR2 YYDKDF (reference sequence). V shed 7 bases, J shed 1 base, and the junction held 7 bases outside the gene matches. The CDR3 length is 15 residues.

This clone was detected only once. Different DNA sequences within this sample yield the same CDR3. The chain links TRBV7-2 to TRBJ2-6; D call uncertain. This CDR3 is built from 12 residues. V lost 6 bases and J 3 bases, leaving 3 bases between the germline ends. The germline CDR1 and CDR2 sequences are SGHTA and FQGNSA. CDR3 sequence reads: CASRSGANVLTF. CDR3 DNA sequence: TGTGCCAGCAGGAGTGGGGCCAACGTCCTGACTTTC. The full variable domain, completed using reference TRBV7-2 and TRBJ2-6, is GAGVSQSPSNKVTEKGKDVELRCDPISGHTALYWYRQSLGQGLEFLIYFQGNSAPDKSGLPSDRFSAERTGGSVSTLTIQRTQQEDSAVYLCASRSGANVLTFGAGSRLTVL.

The gene calls are TRBV9 and TRBJ1-2; D is uncertain. This CDR3 region has 14 residues. The V end was cut by 1 base, the J end by 5 bases, with 12 bases between. Germline V gene data show CDR1 as SGDLS and CDR2 as YYNGEE. The CDR3 DNA is TGTGCCAGCAGCGTATTAGACACCTCGTATGGCTACACCTTC. As protein: CASSVLDTSYGYTF. Full variable domain (outside the CDR3, taken from reference TRBV9 and TRBJ1-2): DSGVTQTPKHLITATGQRVTLRCSPRSGDLSVYWYQQSLDQGLQFLIQYYNGEERAKGNILERFSAQQFPDLHSELNLSSLELGDSALYFCASSVLDTSYGYTFGSGTRLTVV.

The V gene is TRBV6-5, the J gene TRBJ1-3; TRBD1 matches at 8 bases. V was pared by 7 bases and J by 8 bases, with 7 bases of the junction left unmatched. This CDR3 spans 13 amino acids. CDR1 MNHEY and CDR2 SVGAGI come from the germline V gene. In DNA, the CDR3 is TGTGCCAGCAACCCAGGGGGCGCGGACACCATATATTTT. Translating it yields CASNPGGADTIYF.

Comment on this clone: Other DNA variants within this sample encode the same CDR3. V gene TRBV19 combines with J gene TRBJ1-1; D is unresolved. The V gene's germline CDR1 is LNHDA and CDR2 SQIVND (reference sequence). The CDR3 runs to 14 residues. V gave up 2 bases and J gave up 1 base, with 8 bases separating them. The CDR3 DNA is TGTGCCAGTAGTATATTACGGGGGAACACTGAAGCTTTCTTT. Protein product: CASSILRGNTEAFF.

Here the CDR3 DNA reads TGTGCCAGCAGCGTAGCGGGACATGGTAGCTCCTACAATGAGCAGTTCTTC. Its translation is CASSVAGHGSSYNEQFF. The chain recombines TRBV9 with TRBJ2-1; TRBD1 is a possible D gene (6 bases). Germline V gene sequence: CDR1 SGDLS, CDR2 YYNGEE. CDR3 length: 17 amino acids. Trimming stripped 0 bases from V and 0 bases from J, with 13 bases between.

This clone was detected once. The chain recombines TRBV7-8 with TRBJ2-3, with 9 bases that match TRBD1. Germline-derived CDR1 and CDR2 are SGHVS and FQNEAQ. This CDR3 comprises 15 residues. After removal of 5 bases from V and 6 bases from J, the junction contained 9 bases not matched to a gene. CDR3 in DNA: TGTGCCAGCAGCCCTCGGACAGGGGAGTCGGATACGCAGTATTTT. Translation gives CASSPRTGESDTQYF. Drawing the rest from reference TRBV7-8 and TRBJ2-3, the complete variable domain is GAGVSQSPRYKVAKRGQDVALRCDPISGHVSLFWYQQALGQGPEFLTYFQNEAQLDKSGLPSDRFFAERPEGSVSTLKIQRTQQEDSAVYLCASSPRTGESDTQYFGPGTRLTVL.

The chain links TRBV6-5 to TRBJ2-7; D not resolved. Germline CDR1 MNHEY, CDR2 SVGAGI. V lost 2 bases and J 0 bases, leaving 5 bases between the germline ends. This CDR3 region has 13 residues. The CDR3 reads CASSYASSYEQYF. The CDR3, as DNA: TGTGCCAGCAGTTACGCTAGCTCCTACGAGCAGTACTTC.

The gene calls are TRBV19 and TRBJ2-6; TRBD2 matches at 7 bases. Trimming cost V 5 bases and J 0 bases; bases outside gene matches: 4. The CDR3 consists of 16 residues. CDR1 is LNHDA, CDR2 SQIVND, per germline (reference sequence). CDR3 DNA sequence: TGTGCCAGTAGTGGGAGGGCCTTCTCTGGGGCCAACGTCCTGACTTTC. Protein: CASSGRAFSGANVLTF.

J is TRBJ2-1 and V is TRBV5-1; possibly TRBD1 for D (6 bases). Germline V gene sequence: CDR1 SGHRS, CDR2 YFSETQ. The CDR3 spans 15 residues. V dropped 4 bases and J dropped 6 bases, with 17 bases sitting between them. CDR3: CASSPQGGHSNEQFF. The CDR3 DNA reads as TGCGCCAGCAGCCCACAGGGTGGCCATAGCAATGAGCAGTTCTTC. Full variable domain (remainder filled in from reference TRBV5-1 and TRBJ2-1): KAGVTQTPRYLIKTRGQQVTLSCSPISGHRSVSWYQQTPGQGLQFLFEYFSETQRNKGNFPGRFSGRQFSNSRSEMNVSTLELGDSALYLCASSPQGGHSNEQFFGPGTRLTVL.

CDR3 coding DNA: TGTGCCAGCAACGGACAGCTGAACACCGGGGAGCTGTTTTTT. Translating it yields CASNGQLNTGELFF. The V and J genes are TRBV2 and TRBJ2-2, with D tentatively TRBD1 (6 bases). Looked up from germline, CDR1 is SNHLY and CDR2 is FYNNEI. The ends were cut back, 7 bases at V and 1 base at J, with 10 bases in the middle. There are 14 residues in the CDR3.

A single count supports this clone. The chain employs TRBV19 and TRBJ2-7; no definite D call. The CDR3 extends over 14 amino acids. The germline V gene encodes CDR1 LNHDA and CDR2 SQIVND (reference sequence). The V end lost 4 bases, the J end lost 5 bases, and 15 bases lay between the germline ends. Written as DNA, the CDR3 is TGTGCCAGTAGTAGTTCGAAGCTCGGTGACGAGCAGTACTTC. This gives the protein CASSSSKLGDEQYF.

V gene TRBV7-7 combines with J gene TRBJ2-3, with 12 bases that match TRBD2. With V trimmed by 1 base and J by 1 base, 0 bases remained unmatched. Germline CDR1 is SSHAT and CDR2 is FNYEAQ (reference sequence). The CDR3 runs to 16 residues. CDR3 sequence (DNA): TGTGCCAGCAGCTTAGGACTAGCGGGAGGCACAGATACGCAGTATTTT. It translates to CASSLGLAGGTDTQYF. The complete variable domain, with remaining parts taken from reference TRBV7-7 and TRBJ2-3, reads GAGVSQSPRYKVTKRGQDVTLRCDPISSHATLYWYQQALGQGPEFLTYFNYEAQPDKSGLPSDRFSAERPEGSISTLTIQRTEQRDSAMYRCASSLGLAGGTDTQYFGPGTRLTVL.

The V call is TRBV7-9, the J call TRBJ2-1, with D perhaps TRBD1 (5 bases). The germline V and J ends were trimmed by 7 bases and 10 bases, with 20 bases remaining between them. This CDR3 spans 14 amino acids. CDR1 SEHNR and CDR2 FQNEAQ come from the germline V gene (reference sequence). The CDR3: CASNVGVGDGEQFF. CDR3 bases: TGTGCCAGCAACGTAGGGGTAGGGGATGGAGAGCAGTTCTTC.

This chain links TRBV5-1 with TRBJ1-4; 8 nucleotides align to TRBD1. Germline CDR1 reads SGHRS; CDR2 reads YFSETQ. CDR3 size: 14 residues. Trimming cost V 3 bases and J 6 bases; bases outside gene matches: 4. CDR3 protein: CASSSPGGYEKLFF. DNA of the CDR3: TGCGCCAGCAGCTCTCCAGGGGGCTATGAAAAACTGTTTTTT.

The chain joins TRBV28 to TRBJ1-2, with a tentative D call TRBD1 (6 bases). This CDR3 contains 15 residues. Germline V gene data show CDR1 as MDHEN and CDR2 as SYDVKM. Trimming removed 1 base at V and 3 bases at J, with 12 bases between. The CDR3 loop is CASSLSRAGDYGYTF. CDR3 in DNA: TGTGCCAGCAGTTTATCGCGGGCAGGGGACTATGGCTACACCTTC.

The chain links TRBV9 to TRBJ1-2, with 8 bases aligning to TRBD1. Germline CDR1 and CDR2: SGDLS and YYNGEE. V lost 4 bases and J lost 2; bases outside the gene matches: 4. This CDR3 contains 14 residues. The CDR3 region is CASSTGTGNYGYTF. CDR3 DNA sequence: TGTGCCAGCAGCACGGGGACAGGAAACTATGGCTACACCTTC.

The J gene is TRBJ1-2, the V gene TRBV6-2 or TRBV6-3; 8 positions match TRBD1. Germline trimming cut 6 bases from V and 4 bases from J; bases unmatched to any gene: 10. This CDR3 is 15 amino acids long. CDR1 is MNHEY and CDR2 is SVGEGT in the germline V gene. This chain's CDR3 is CASSRTGSLGYGYTF. In DNA form, the CDR3 reads TGTGCCAGCAGCCGGACAGGGAGCCTAGGCTATGGCTACACCTTC.

The chain links TRBV19 to TRBJ1-1; 8 bases map to TRBD1. CDR1 is LNHDA and CDR2 is SQIVND in the germline V gene (reference sequence). The length of the CDR3 is 16 residues. Trimming cost V 3 bases and J 1 base; bases outside gene matches: 7. CDR3 sequence (DNA): TGTGCCAGTAGTATCGATGGACAGGGACAGAACACTGAAGCTTTCTTT. This encodes CASSIDGQGQNTEAFF. The full variable domain, completed using reference TRBV19 and TRBJ1-1, is DGGITQSPKYLFRKEGQNVTLSCEQNLNHDAMYWYRQDPGQGLRLIYYSQIVNDFQKGDIAEGYSVSREKKESFPLTVTSAQKNPTAFYLCASSIDGQGQNTEAFFGQGTRLTVV.

The chain links TRBV10-2 to TRBJ1-5, with TRBD1 matching over 7 bases. Trimming cost V 6 bases and J 2 bases; bases outside gene matches: 4. The germline gives CDR1 WSHSY, CDR2 SAAADI. The CDR3 loop spans 14 amino acids. This CDR3 is CASRDDRGNQPQHF. The CDR3 DNA is TGCGCCAGCAGAGATGACAGGGGCAATCAGCCCCAGCATTTT.

The chain is built from TRBV2 and TRBJ2-1; 11 positions match TRBD2. This CDR3 region has 14 residues. V lost 7 bases and J lost 5; bases outside the gene matches: 4. The V gene's germline CDR1 is SNHLY and CDR2 FYNNEI. The CDR3: CASKGLAENNEQFF. The CDR3 region has the DNA TGTGCCAGCAAGGGACTAGCGGAAAACAATGAGCAGTTCTTC.

The chain joins TRBV9 to TRBJ2-1; 9 bases fit TRBD2. Germline CDR1 is SGDLS and CDR2 is YYNGEE. After removal of 1 base from V and 5 bases from J, the junction contained 13 bases not matched to a gene. The CDR3 spans 18 residues. The CDR3 nucleotides are TGTGCCAGCAGCGTACTCCCCATATCTAGCGGGACTAACAATGAGCAGTTCTTC. Translation gives CASSVLPISSGTNNEQFF. The entire variable domain, with the rest obtained from reference TRBV9 and TRBJ2-1, is as follows: DSGVTQTPKHLITATGQRVTLRCSPRSGDLSVYWYQQSLDQGLQFLIQYYNGEERAKGNILERFSAQQFPDLHSELNLSSLELGDSALYFCASSVLPISSGTNNEQFFGPGTRLTVL.

The chain employs TRBV9 and TRBJ2-1; TRBD2 matches at 7 bases. CDR1 and CDR2 from the germline V gene are SGDLS and YYNGEE. V trimming: 2 bases; J trimming: 14 bases; junction bases outside the gene matches: 10. The CDR3 has 13 residues. The CDR3 loop reads CASSVVGGRVKFF. The CDR3 nucleotides read TGTGCCAGCAGCGTCGTCGGAGGGAGGGTGAAGTTCTTC.

This chain uses TRBV18 with TRBJ2-7, with 9 positions matching TRBD2. CDR1 KGHSH and CDR2 LQKENI come from the germline V gene. The CDR3 is 16 amino acids. V was clipped by 4 bases and J by 6 bases; unmatched bases: 13. In DNA, the CDR3 is TGTGCCAGCTCACGGGTAGCGGGAGCGGGGTCAGGCGAGCAGTACTTC. Its protein product is CASSRVAGAGSGEQYF. The full variable domain, in which reference TRBV18 and TRBJ2-7 provide the parts outside the CDR3, is NAGVMQNPRHLVRRRGQEARLRCSPMKGHSHVYWYRQLPEEGLKFMVYLQKENIIDESGMPKERFSAEFPKEGPSILRIQQVVRGDSAAYFCASSRVAGAGSGEQYFGPGTRLTVT.

The V gene is TRBV5-5, the J gene TRBJ1-2; a weak D match, TRBD1 (6 bases). With 0 bases removed from V and 0 bases from J, the gap between germline ends came to 15 bases. Germline CDR1 SGHKS, CDR2 YYEKEE (reference sequence). The CDR3 length is 17 residues. CDR3 loop: CASSLDPSTGPNYGYTF. The CDR3 DNA sequence: TGTGCCAGCAGCTTGGACCCCAGTACAGGGCCTAACTATGGCTACACCTTC.

This clone has more than one count but fewer than ten. CDR3: CASSPRDRGEQYF. The CDR3 region has the DNA TGTGCCAGCTCACCCCGGGACAGGGGAGAGCAGTACTTC. This chain links TRBV18 with TRBJ2-7; TRBD1 matches at 10 bases. Germline V gives CDR1 KGHSH, CDR2 LQKENI. The CDR3 length is 13 residues. V was clipped by 3 bases and J by 7 bases; unmatched bases: 3.

This clone is a singleton in its sample. The chain has TRBV6-5 and TRBJ2-5, with TRBD2 matching 10 bases. The germline gives CDR1 MNHEY, CDR2 SVGAGI. J lost 10 bases, V lost 8 bases, and 10 bases had no gene match. This CDR3 region has 13 residues. CDR3 DNA sequence: TGTGCCAGCCACCTAGCGGGAGAGAGAGACCAGTACTTC. It encodes CASHLAGERDQYF.

This clone was seen a few times. The rearrangement uses TRBV30 and TRBJ2-7, with unresolved D. The V end was cut by 1 base, the J end by 6 bases, with 10 bases between. The CDR3 has 12 amino acids. Germline V lookup: CDR1 GTSNPN, CDR2 SVGIG (reference sequence). The CDR3 DNA reads as TGTGCCTGGAGTGCCTCCGTTGTCGAGCAGTACTTC. Translation gives CAWSASVVEQYF.

The genes are TRBV19 and TRBJ1-6, with D perhaps matching TRBD1 (5 bases). From germline, CDR1 is LNHDA and CDR2 SQIVND (reference sequence). The germline V and J ends were trimmed by 7 bases and 6 bases, with 13 bases remaining between them. This CDR3 has 14 amino acids. CDR3 region: CASTSGHLNSPLHF. In DNA, the CDR3 is TGTGCCAGTACGTCCGGACATCTTAATTCACCCCTCCACTTT. The complete variable domain, with remaining parts taken from reference TRBV19 and TRBJ1-6, reads DGGITQSPKYLFRKEGQNVTLSCEQNLNHDAMYWYRQDPGQGLRLIYYSQIVNDFQKGDIAEGYSVSREKKESFPLTVTSAQKNPTAFYLCASTSGHLNSPLHFGNGTRLTVT.

This chain uses TRBV6-1 with TRBJ2-1, with 8 positions matching TRBD1. CDR1 and CDR2 (germline): MNHNS, SASEGT. J gave up 10 bases and V 1 base, and 18 bases lay outside the gene matches. The CDR3 totals 18 residues. CDR3 loop: CASSEEQTGQDLPKEQFF. The CDR3 DNA follows: TGTGCCAGCAGTGAAGAGCAGACGGGACAGGACTTACCAAAGGAGCAGTTCTTC.

V and J are TRBV7-8 and TRBJ1-3; no clear D gene. Per germline, CDR1 SGHVS and CDR2 FQNEAQ. The CDR3 totals 17 residues. Trimming removed 2 bases at V and 0 bases at J, with 14 bases between. CDR3 nucleotides: TGTGCCAGCAGCTTATTGATCCGTCCCAGCTCTGGAAACACCATATATTTT. It encodes CASSLLIRPSSGNTIYF. Based on the CDR3 plus reference TRBV7-8 and TRBJ1-3, the full variable domain is GAGVSQSPRYKVAKRGQDVALRCDPISGHVSLFWYQQALGQGPEFLTYFQNEAQLDKSGLPSDRFFAERPEGSVSTLKIQRTQQEDSAVYLCASSLLIRPSSGNTIYFGEGSWLTVV.